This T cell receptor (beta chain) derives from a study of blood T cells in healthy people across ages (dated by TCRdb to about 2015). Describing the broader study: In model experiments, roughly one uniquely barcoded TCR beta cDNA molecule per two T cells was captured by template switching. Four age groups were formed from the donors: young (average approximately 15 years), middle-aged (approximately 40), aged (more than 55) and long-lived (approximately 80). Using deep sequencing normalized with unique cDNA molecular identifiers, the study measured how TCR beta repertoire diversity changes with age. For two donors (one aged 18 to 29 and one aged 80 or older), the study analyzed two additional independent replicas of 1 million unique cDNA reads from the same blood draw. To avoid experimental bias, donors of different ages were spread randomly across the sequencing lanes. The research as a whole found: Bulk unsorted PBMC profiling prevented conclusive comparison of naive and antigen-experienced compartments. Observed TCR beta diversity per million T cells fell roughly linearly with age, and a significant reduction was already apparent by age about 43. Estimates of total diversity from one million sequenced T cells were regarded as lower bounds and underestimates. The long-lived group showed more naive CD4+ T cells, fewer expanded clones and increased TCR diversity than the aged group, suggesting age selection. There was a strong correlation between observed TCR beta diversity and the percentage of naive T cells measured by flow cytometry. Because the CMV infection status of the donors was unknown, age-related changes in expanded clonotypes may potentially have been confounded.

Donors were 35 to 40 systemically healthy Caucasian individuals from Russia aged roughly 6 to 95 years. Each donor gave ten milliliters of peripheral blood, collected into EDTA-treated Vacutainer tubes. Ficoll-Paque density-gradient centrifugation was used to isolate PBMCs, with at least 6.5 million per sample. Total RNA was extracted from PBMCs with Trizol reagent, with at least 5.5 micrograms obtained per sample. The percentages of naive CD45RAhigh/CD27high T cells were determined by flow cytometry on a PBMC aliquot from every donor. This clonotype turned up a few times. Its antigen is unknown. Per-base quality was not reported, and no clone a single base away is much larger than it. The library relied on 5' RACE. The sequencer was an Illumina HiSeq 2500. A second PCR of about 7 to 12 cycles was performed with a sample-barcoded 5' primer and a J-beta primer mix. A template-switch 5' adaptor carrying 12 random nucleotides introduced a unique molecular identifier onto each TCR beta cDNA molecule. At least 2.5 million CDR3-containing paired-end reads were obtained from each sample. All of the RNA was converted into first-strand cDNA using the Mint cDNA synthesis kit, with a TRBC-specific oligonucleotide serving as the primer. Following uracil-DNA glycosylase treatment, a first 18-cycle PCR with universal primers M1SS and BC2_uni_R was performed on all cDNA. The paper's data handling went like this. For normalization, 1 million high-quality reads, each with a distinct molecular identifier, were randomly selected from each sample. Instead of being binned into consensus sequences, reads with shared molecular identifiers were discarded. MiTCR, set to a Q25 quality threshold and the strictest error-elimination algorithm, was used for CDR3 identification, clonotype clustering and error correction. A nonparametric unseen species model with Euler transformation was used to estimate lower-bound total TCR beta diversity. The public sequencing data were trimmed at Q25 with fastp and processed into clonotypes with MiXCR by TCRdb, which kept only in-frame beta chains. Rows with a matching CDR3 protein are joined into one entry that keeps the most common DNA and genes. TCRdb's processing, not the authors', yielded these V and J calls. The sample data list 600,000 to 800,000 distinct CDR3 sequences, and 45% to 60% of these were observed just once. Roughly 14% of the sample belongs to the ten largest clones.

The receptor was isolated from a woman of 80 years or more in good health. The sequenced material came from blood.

The DNA sequence reads TGTGCCAGCAGCTTAGTTGGGCGGCGCACAGATACGCAGTATTTT. This codes for CASSLVGRRTDTQYF. The chain uses TRBV7-6 and TRBJ2-3; there is no confident call for the D gene. The V end loses 1 base and the J end loses 1 base, and a stretch of 9 bases separates them. Sequences SGHVS (CDR1) and FNYEAQ (CDR2) are obtained from the germline V gene. Inclusive of the bounding cysteine and phenylalanine, the CDR3 is 15 residues long. Only CDR3 DNA is held: 45 bases, read in frame from base 1.